This T cell receptor (beta chain) was recovered during a study of control samples from healthy donors and cancer patients. The CDR3 sequence is 15 residues long. V was trimmed by 3 bases and J by 7 bases, leaving 16 bases between them. Germline CDR1 is LGHDT and CDR2 is YNNKEL (reference sequence). This table comes from immunoSEQ multiplex PCR, and its TCRdb copy is limited to in-frame clones, with some not included. Of about 100,000 clones listed, roughly 92% were seen once; the top ten hold 3%. This chain connects TRBV3-1 (or the pseudogene TRBV3-2) to TRBJ1-3; D possibly corresponds to TRBD1 (6 bases). The source is a human donor in good health. The donor label of this sample is uncertain. Sample: blood. CDR3 DNA sequence: TGTGCCAGCAGCCAGACCCGGGACAACCGGAACACCATATATTTT. Protein: CASSQTRDNRNTIYF.